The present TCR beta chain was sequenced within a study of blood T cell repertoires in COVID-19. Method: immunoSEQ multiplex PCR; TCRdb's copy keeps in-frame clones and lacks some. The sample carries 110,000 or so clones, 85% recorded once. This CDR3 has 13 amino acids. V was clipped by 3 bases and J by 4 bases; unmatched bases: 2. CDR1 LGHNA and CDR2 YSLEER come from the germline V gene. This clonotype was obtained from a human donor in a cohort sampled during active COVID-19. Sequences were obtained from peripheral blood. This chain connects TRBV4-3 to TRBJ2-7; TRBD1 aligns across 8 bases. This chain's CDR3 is CASSQYRGYEQYF. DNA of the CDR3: TGCGCCAGCAGCCAGTACAGGGGGTACGAGCAGTACTTC.